One sample yielded the 15 T cell receptor beta chains listed below, sequenced in a study of CD8+CD57+ T cells in acquired aplastic anemia. TCR beta VDJ and CDR3 profiles were obtained from a genomic DNA template. TCRdb used MiXCR to reprocess the reads, holding one entry per CDR3 protein. This sample carries around 400,000 distinct CDR3 sequences, about two thirds of them seen once, and the ten largest clones take less than 4%. Material for sequencing was sorted CD4+, CD8+, or CD8+CD57+ T cells (not recorded which) from PBMCs. The receptors come from a human donor in good health, serving as a control.

The chain joins TRBV29-1 to TRBJ2-2; 9 bases line up with TRBD1. Germline CDR1 reads SQVTM; CDR2 reads ANQGSEA. The CDR3 runs 14 residues. V was pared by 4 bases and J by 4 bases, with 4 bases of the junction left unmatched. The CDR3 coding sequence is TGCAGCGTTGGGGGGACAGGGCTCACCGGGGAGCTGTTTTTT. Amino acids: CSVGGTGLTGELFF.

The count of this clonotype is one. The rearrangement links TRBV7-9 to TRBJ2-1; 8 nucleotides match TRBD1. V dropped 5 bases and J dropped 7; count of bases not matched to a gene: 7. The CDR3 has 14 amino acids. Germline lookup yields CDR1 SEHNR and CDR2 FQNEAQ (reference sequence). The CDR3 region is CASSPGQAQNEQFF. In nucleotides, the CDR3 is TGTGCCAGCAGCCCGGGACAGGCCCAGAATGAGCAGTTCTTC.

This chain connects TRBV29-1 to TRBJ1-1, with TRBD1 matching over 7 bases. CDR1 is SQVTM, CDR2 ANQGSEA, per germline. CDR3 length: 14 amino acids. The V gene end was trimmed by 7 bases and the J gene end by 2 bases; junction bases not matched to a gene: 10. CDR3 in amino acids: CSGERAGGNTEAFF. CDR3 coding DNA: TGCAGCGGCGAACGGGCAGGGGGTAACACTGAAGCTTTCTTT.

The sample holds many counts of this clonotype. The chain couples TRBV14 to TRBJ1-2; D possibly corresponds to TRBD1 (6 bases). Germline CDR1 and CDR2: SGHDN and FVKESK. The CDR3 is 14 residues long. The V end lost 4 bases, the J end lost 1 base, and 10 bases lay between the germline ends. CDR3 in DNA: TGTGCCAGCAGCCCGGGACACCTTAACTATGGCTACACCTTC. Its translation is CASSPGHLNYGYTF.

The chain recombines TRBV20-1 with TRBJ1-1; no definite D call. The CDR3 covers 12 residues. V was shortened by 0 bases and J by 7 bases, with 9 bases between the two germline ends. Germline CDR1 and CDR2: DFQATT and SNEGSKA (reference sequence). The CDR3 loop reads CSARDGESEAFF. In nucleotides, the CDR3 is TGCAGTGCTAGAGATGGGGAGAGTGAAGCTTTCTTT.

The gene calls are TRBV7-3 and TRBJ2-3, with D possibly matching TRBD2 (6 bases). There are 15 residues in the CDR3. Germline CDR1 reads SGHTA; CDR2 reads FQGTGA. The V end lost 2 bases, the J end lost 4 bases, and 13 bases lay between the germline ends. For the CDR3, the DNA is TGTGCCAGCAGCTTACGCGCGGGGTCATCAGATACGCAGTATTTT. It codes for CASSLRAGSSDTQYF.

V is TRBV12-3 or TRBV12-4 and J is TRBJ1-2, with TRBD1 matching over 8 bases. V gave up 6 bases and J gave up 6 bases; unmatched junction bases: 24. The CDR3 consists of 19 residues. CDR3 residues: CASSFSYPPSQDREDGYTF. DNA for the CDR3: TGTGCCAGCAGCTTTTCCTACCCCCCAAGTCAGGACAGGGAGGATGGCTACACCTTC.

About this clonotype: The junction and the germline gene differ at one end; a read error may be behind it. The rearrangement links TRBV7-2 to TRBJ1-2, with a weak D call TRBD1 (6 bases). The CDR3 spans 14 residues. Germline lookup yields CDR1 SGHTA and CDR2 FQGNSA. The CDR3 DNA follows: TGTGCCAGCAGCTTCAACTCGACAGGTCAGTTAAGCTACTTC. Amino acid sequence: CASSFNSTGQLSYF.

The chain couples TRBV7-9 to TRBJ2-7, with 7 bases matching TRBD2. V lost 3 bases, J lost 3 bases, and 5 bases stayed unmatched. The length of the CDR3 is 14 residues. Germline CDR1 SEHNR, CDR2 FQNEAQ (reference sequence). CDR3 DNA: TGTGCCAGCAGCTTTGGGGGGGAAGGCTACGAGCAGTACTTC. Protein: CASSFGGEGYEQYF.

The chain recombines TRBV7-2 with TRBJ1-5, with D unclear. TRBJ2-3 matches the DNA end more closely, so the J call is doubtful. Germline CDR1 reads SGHTA; CDR2 reads FQGNSA. This CDR3 spans 14 amino acids. CDR3 region: CASSLEYSNHDQYF. The CDR3 nucleotides are TGTGCCAGCAGCTTAGAATATAGCAATCACGACCAGTATTTT.

The chain has TRBV7-2 and TRBJ1-2, with D perhaps TRBD1 (5 bases). The CDR3 consists of 12 residues. The germline V and J ends were trimmed by 2 bases and 7 bases, with 8 bases remaining between them. The germline V gene has CDR1 SGHTA and CDR2 FQGNSA. CDR3 in DNA: TGTGCCAGCAGCTTATGGGGCGGTGGCTACACCTTC. Encoded protein: CASSLWGGGYTF.

This clonotype was recorded many times. The V call is TRBV9, the J call TRBJ2-7; D is perhaps TRBD1 (7 bases). The length of the CDR3 is 15 residues. V shed 0 bases and J shed 3 bases, with 13 bases lying between them. Germline-derived CDR1 and CDR2 are SGDLS and YYNGEE. Here the CDR3 reads CASSVAPRGDYEQYF. In DNA form, the CDR3 reads TGTGCCAGCAGCGTAGCCCCCAGGGGGGACTACGAGCAGTACTTC.

The rearrangement joins TRBV20-1 to TRBJ2-7; 8 bases align to TRBD1. The CDR3 is made up of 14 amino acids. Looked up from germline, CDR1 is DFQATT and CDR2 is SNEGSKA (reference sequence). J lost 3 bases, V lost 6 bases, and 10 bases had no gene match. The CDR3 region is CSAFGQGGSYEQYF. CDR3 nucleotides: TGCAGTGCCTTCGGACAGGGAGGTAGCTACGAGCAGTACTTC.

V and J are TRBV14 and TRBJ1-1; no definite D call. CDR3 length: 13 amino acids. Germline V gene lookup returns CDR1 SGHDN and CDR2 FVKESK. Trimming cost V 2 bases and J 8 bases, with 12 bases left between them. The CDR3 nucleotides read TGTGCCAGCAGCCAACCAGCGCAAACAGAAGCTTTCTTT. Amino acid sequence: CASSQPAQTEAFF.

The chain uses TRBV19 and TRBJ2-1, with 9 bases lining up with TRBD1. The CDR3 spans 16 residues. The junction had 10 bases not matched to a gene; V was cut back by 10 bases and J by 0 bases. Germline V CDR1 and CDR2: LNHDA, SQIVND (reference sequence). In nucleotides, the CDR3 is TGTGCCACCAAAGGACAGGGGTCCTTCTCCTACAATGAGCAGTTCTTC. It translates to CATKGQGSFSYNEQFF.